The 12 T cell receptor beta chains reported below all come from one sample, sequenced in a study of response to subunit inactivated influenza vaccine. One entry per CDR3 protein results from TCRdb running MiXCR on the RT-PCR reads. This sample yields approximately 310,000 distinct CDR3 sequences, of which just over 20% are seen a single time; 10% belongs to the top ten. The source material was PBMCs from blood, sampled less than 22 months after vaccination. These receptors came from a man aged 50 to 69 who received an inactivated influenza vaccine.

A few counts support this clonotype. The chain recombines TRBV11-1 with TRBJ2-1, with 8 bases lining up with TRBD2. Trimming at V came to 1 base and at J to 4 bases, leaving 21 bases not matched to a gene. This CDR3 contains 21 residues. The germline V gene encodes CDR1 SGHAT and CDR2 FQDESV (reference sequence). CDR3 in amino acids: CASSLVSNRLASVPIYNEQFF. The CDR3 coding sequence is TGTGCCAGCAGCTTAGTATCCAACCGACTAGCGTCAGTCCCAATATACAATGAGCAGTTCTTC.

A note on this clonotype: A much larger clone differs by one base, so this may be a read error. CDR3 in amino acids: CANSQGYSNQPQHF. CDR3 bases: TGTGCCAACAGTCAGGGTTATAGCAATCAGCCCCAGCATTTT. The chain is built from TRBV6-1 and TRBJ1-5; TRBD1 is a possible D gene (5 bases). This CDR3 is built from 14 residues. Germline V lookup: CDR1 MNHNS, CDR2 SASEGT.

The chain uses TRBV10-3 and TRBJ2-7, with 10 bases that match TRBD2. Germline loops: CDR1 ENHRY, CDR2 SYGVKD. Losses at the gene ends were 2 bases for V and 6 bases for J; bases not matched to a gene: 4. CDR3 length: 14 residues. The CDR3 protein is CAISEASGSGEQYF. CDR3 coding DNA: TGTGCCATCAGTGAGGCTAGCGGGAGTGGCGAGCAGTACTTC.

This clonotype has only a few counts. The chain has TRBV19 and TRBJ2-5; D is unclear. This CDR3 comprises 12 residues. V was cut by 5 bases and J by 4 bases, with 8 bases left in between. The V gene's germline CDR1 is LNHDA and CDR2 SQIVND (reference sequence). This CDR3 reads CASSGLPETQYF. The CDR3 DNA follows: TGTGCCAGTAGTGGCCTTCCAGAGACCCAGTACTTC.

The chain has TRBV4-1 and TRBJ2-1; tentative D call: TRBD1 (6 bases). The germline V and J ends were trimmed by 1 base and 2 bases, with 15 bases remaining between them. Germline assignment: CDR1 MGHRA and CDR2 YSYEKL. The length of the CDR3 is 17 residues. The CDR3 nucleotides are TGCGCCAGCAGCCAAGCCCGGGCAGGGGTGGCCTACAATGAGCAGTTCTTC. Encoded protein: CASSQARAGVAYNEQFF.

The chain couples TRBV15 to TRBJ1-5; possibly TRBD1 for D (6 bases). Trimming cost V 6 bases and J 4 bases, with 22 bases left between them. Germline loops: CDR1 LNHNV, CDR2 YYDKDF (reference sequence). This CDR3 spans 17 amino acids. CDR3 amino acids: CATSHRSQGRWNQPQHF. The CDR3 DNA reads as TGTGCCACCAGTCACAGGAGCCAGGGGAGATGGAATCAGCCCCAGCATTTT. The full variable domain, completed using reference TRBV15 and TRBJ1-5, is DAMVIQNPRYQVTQFGKPVTLSCSQTLNHNVMYWYQQKSSQAPKLLFHYYDKDFNNEADTPDNFQSRRPNTSFCFLDIRSPGLGDTAMYLCATSHRSQGRWNQPQHFGDGTRLSIL.

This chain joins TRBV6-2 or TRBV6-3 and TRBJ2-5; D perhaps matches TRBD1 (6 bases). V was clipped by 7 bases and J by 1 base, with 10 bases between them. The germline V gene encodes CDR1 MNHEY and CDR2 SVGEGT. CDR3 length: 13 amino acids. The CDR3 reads CASTRGFQETQYF. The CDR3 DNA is TGTGCCAGCACCAGGGGATTCCAAGAGACCCAGTACTTC.

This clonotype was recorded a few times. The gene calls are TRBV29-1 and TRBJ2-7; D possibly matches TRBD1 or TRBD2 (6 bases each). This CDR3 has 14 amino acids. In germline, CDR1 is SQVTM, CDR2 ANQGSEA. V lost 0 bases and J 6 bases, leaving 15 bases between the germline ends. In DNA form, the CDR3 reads TGCAGCGTTGAAGAGCGTGTACGGGGGCGCGAGCAGTACTTC. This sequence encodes CSVEERVRGREQYF.

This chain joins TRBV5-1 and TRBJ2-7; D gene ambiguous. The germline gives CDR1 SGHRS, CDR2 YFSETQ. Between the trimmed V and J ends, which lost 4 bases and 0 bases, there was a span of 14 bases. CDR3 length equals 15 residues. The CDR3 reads CASSMGSVLSYEQYF. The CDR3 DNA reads TGCGCCAGCAGCATGGGTTCGGTCCTCTCCTACGAGCAGTACTTC.

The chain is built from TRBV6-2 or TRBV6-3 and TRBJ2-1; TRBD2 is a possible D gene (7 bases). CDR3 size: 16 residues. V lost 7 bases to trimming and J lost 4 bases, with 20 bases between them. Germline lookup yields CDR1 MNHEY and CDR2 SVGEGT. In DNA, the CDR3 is TGTGCCAGCACCCCCCGGGGCGGGGGCCCTTACAATGAGCAGTTCTTC. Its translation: CASTPRGGGPYNEQFF.

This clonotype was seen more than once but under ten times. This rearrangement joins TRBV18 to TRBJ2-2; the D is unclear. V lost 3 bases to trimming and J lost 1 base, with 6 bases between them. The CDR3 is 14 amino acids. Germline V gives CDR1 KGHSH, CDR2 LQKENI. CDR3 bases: TGTGCCAGCTCACCTGAGGTGAACACCGGGGAGCTGTTTTTT. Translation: CASSPEVNTGELFF.

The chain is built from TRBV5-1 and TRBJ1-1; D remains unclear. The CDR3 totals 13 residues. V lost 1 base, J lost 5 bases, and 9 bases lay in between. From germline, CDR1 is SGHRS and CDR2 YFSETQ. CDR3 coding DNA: TGCGCCAGCAGCTTGTATTCCGGGACTGAAGCTTTCTTT. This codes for CASSLYSGTEAFF. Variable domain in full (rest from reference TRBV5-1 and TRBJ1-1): KAGVTQTPRYLIKTRGQQVTLSCSPISGHRSVSWYQQTPGQGLQFLFEYFSETQRNKGNFPGRFSGRQFSNSRSEMNVSTLELGDSALYLCASSLYSGTEAFFGQGTRLTVV.